This T cell receptor (beta chain) was obtained from a study of monozygotic twins with inflammatory bowel disease (dated by TCRdb to between 2018 and 2021). With regard to the full study: The full study comprised 28 monozygotic twin pairs: nine German pairs (four IBD-concordant, five IBD-discordant) and 19 IBD-discordant Danish pairs. Disease-associated traits were sought mainly through comparisons between IBD patients and their genetically identical healthy co-twins within discordant pairs. Each individual had, on average, about 151 000 unique TCRalpha sequences and 181 000 unique TCRbeta sequences available for analysis.

From each donor, a 2.5 ml peripheral blood sample was drawn into PAXgene tubes and stored at -80 degrees C. Without any T cell sorting, total RNA was extracted from whole blood using the PAXgene blood miRNA kit on an automated QIAcube. Peripheral blood from monozygotic twin pairs who were concordant or discordant for inflammatory bowel disease underwent deep TCRalpha and TCRbeta repertoire profiling using unique molecular barcoding. Smoking habits were recorded for all twin pairs, and each individual was classified as a current, former or never smoker. Results the study describes overall, beyond this receptor: Distinction between different T cell subtypes could not be achieved in the analysis. Because patients were on differing immunosuppressive treatments, the repertoires may have picked up extra background noise and inter-individual variability. The results gave no support for a single strong signal or clonotype linked to IBD. IBD patients had lower TCRbeta repertoire diversity, measured by the inverse Simpson index, than their healthy co-twins. IBD patients shared fewer clonotypes with other individuals than healthy twins did, most markedly in patients showing signs of disease activity. Repertoire similarity did not differ between concordant and discordant twins, which could be due to limited statistical power.

In regard to this clonotype: Its antigen is still unknown.

The CDR3 measures 15 amino acids from cysteine to phenylalanine. DNA for this receptor is not on file. The germline V gene (reference sequence) supplies CDR1 LGHDT and CDR2 YNNKEL. Library generation was performed with 5' RACE. Preparation of each TCR library used approximately 3,700 ng of total RNA. For each sample, cDNA synthesis was carried out in eight separate reactions using SMARTScribe reverse transcriptase. During cDNA synthesis, template switching introduced unique molecular identifiers that contained a 6-nucleotide sample barcode. TCRalpha and TCRbeta cDNA was amplified by two nested PCRs of around 15 and 9 cycles, with bead purification after each PCR. Before amplification, the cDNA was treated with uracil DNA-glycosylase and purified using the QIAquick PCR purification kit. The second PCR added Illumina TruSeq-compatible adapters along with sample-specific barcodes. Library quality and concentration were checked on TapeStation and Qubit, and libraries were pooled at about 5 ng each. Pooled libraries were sequenced on an Illumina HiSeq2500 single-index Rapid Run with 2 x 100 bp reads and custom sequencing primers. From the authors' description of their analysis: UMI-based consensus assembly with MiGEC version 1.2.6 was used to correct PCR and sequencing errors. MiXCR version 2.1.1 was used for V(D)J alignment, clonotype assembly and CDR3 extraction. Gene usage, clonotype sharing and MAIT/NKT TCR abundance were normalised by analysing the top 1000, 10 000 and 20 000 clonotypes per sample. Diversity was computed as the inverse Simpson index with the vegan R package after downsampling to 27 000 UMIs. Paired Mann-Whitney U tests on discordant twin pairs were used, with Benjamini-Hochberg multiple-testing correction. The reads were reprocessed in TCRdb, with one entry per CDR3 protein sequence and no accompanying DNA. These V and J calls originate from TCRdb's pipeline instead of the authors' own analysis. This sample's table lists about 210,000 distinct CDR3 sequences. The top ten clones comprise less than 2% of the sample.

Material: blood. The TCR comes from a human donor with ulcerative colitis or Crohn's disease, or a healthy co-twin of an affected twin (not recorded which). This chain is built from TRBV3-1 and TRBJ2-7; TCRdb returns TRBD1, unconfirmable since there is no DNA. The CDR3 region: CASSPRRTASYEQYF.